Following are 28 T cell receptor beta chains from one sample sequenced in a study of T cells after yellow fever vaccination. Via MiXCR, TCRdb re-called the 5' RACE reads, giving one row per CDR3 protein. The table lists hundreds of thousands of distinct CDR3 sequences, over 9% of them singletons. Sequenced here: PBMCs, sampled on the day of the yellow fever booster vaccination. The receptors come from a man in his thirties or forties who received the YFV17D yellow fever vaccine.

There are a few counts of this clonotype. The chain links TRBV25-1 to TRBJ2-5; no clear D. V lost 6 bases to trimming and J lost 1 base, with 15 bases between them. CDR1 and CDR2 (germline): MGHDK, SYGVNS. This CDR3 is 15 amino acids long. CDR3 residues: CASSNPGQPQETQYF. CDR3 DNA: TGTGCCAGCAGCAACCCCGGTCAGCCCCAAGAGACCCAGTACTTC.

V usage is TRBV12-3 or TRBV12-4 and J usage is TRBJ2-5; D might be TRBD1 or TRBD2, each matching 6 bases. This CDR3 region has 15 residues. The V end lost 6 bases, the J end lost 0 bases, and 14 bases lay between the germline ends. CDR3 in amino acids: CASSRWGANQETQYF. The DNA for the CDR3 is TGTGCCAGCAGCCGCTGGGGGGCGAACCAAGAGACCCAGTACTTC.

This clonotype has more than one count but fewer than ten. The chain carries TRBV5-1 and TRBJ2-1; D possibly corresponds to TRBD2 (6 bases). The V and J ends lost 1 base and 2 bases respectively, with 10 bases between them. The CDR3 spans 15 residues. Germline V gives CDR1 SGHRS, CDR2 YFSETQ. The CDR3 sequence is CASSLTGAPYNEQFF. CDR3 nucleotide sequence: TGCGCCAGCAGCTTGACGGGAGCCCCCTACAATGAGCAGTTCTTC.

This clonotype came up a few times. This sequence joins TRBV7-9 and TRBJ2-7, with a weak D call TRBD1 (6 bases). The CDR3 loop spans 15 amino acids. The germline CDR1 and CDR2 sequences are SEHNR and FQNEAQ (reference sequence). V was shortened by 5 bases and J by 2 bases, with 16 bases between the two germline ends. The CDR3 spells CASSRNRDLAYEQYF. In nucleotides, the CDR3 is TGTGCCAGCAGCAGAAACAGGGATCTTGCCTACGAGCAGTACTTC. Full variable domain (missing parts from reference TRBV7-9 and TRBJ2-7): DTGVSQNPRHKITKRGQNVTFRCDPISEHNRLYWYRQTLGQGPEFLTYFQNEAQLEKSRLLSDRFSAERPKGSFSTLEIQRTEQGDSAMYLCASSRNRDLAYEQYFGPGTRLTVT.

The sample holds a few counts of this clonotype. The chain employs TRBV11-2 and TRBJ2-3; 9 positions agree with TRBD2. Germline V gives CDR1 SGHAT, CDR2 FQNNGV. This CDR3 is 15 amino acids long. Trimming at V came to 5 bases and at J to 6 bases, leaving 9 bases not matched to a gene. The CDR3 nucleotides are TGTGCCAGCAGCCCGGGAGCGGGAGGAAGGGATACGCAGTATTTT. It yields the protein CASSPGAGGRDTQYF.

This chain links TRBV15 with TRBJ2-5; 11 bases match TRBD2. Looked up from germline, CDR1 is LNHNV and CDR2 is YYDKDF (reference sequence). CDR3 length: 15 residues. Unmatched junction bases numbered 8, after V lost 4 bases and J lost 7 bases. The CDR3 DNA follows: TGTGCCACCAGCAAAGAATTAGCGGGGGGGGCGACCCAGTACTTC. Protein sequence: CATSKELAGGATQYF.

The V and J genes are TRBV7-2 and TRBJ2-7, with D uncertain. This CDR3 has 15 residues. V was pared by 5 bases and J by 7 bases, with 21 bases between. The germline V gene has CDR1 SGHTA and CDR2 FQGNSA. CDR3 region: CASSQLAAPSLEQYF. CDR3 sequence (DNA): TGTGCCAGCAGCCAACTGGCGGCCCCTTCTCTTGAGCAGTACTTC.

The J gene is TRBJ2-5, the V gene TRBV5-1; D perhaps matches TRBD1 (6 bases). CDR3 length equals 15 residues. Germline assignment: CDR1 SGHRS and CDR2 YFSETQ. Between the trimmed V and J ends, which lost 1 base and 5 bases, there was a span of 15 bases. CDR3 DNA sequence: TGCGCCAGCAGCTTGACTCAGGGGAGAGGGGAGACCCAGTACTTC. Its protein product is CASSLTQGRGETQYF. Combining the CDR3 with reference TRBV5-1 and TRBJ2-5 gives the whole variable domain KAGVTQTPRYLIKTRGQQVTLSCSPISGHRSVSWYQQTPGQGLQFLFEYFSETQRNKGNFPGRFSGRQFSNSRSEMNVSTLELGDSALYLCASSLTQGRGETQYFGPGTRLLVL.

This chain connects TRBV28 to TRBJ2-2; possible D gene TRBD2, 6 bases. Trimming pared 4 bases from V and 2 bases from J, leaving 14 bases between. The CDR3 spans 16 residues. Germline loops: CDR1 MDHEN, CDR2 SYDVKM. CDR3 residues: CASSSELAGNTGELFF. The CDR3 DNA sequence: TGTGCCAGCAGTTCCGAACTAGCCGGAAACACCGGGGAGCTGTTTTTT.

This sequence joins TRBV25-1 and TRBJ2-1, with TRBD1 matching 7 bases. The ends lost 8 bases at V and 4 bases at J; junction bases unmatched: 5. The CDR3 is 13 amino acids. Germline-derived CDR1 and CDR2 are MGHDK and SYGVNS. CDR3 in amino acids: CASRDSLYNEQFF. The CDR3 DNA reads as TGTGCCAGCCGGGACAGCCTATACAATGAGCAGTTCTTC.

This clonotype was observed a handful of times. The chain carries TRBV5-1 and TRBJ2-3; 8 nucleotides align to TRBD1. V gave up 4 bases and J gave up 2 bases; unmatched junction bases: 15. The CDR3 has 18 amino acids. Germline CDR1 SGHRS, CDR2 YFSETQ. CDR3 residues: CASSPQARGPLHTDTQYF. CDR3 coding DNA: TGCGCCAGCAGCCCCCAGGCCAGGGGGCCCCTCCACACAGATACGCAGTATTTT.

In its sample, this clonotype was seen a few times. This chain's CDR3 is CASSVRQGSYEQYF. Written as DNA, the CDR3 is TGTGCCAGTAGTGTGAGACAGGGGTCCTACGAGCAGTACTTC. The V gene is TRBV19, the J gene TRBJ2-7, with 8 bases identical to TRBD1. CDR3 size: 14 residues. V was pared by 5 bases and J by 1 base, with 4 bases of the junction left unmatched. Per germline, CDR1 LNHDA and CDR2 SQIVND (reference sequence). Complete variable domain (other parts from reference TRBV19 and TRBJ2-7): DGGITQSPKYLFRKEGQNVTLSCEQNLNHDAMYWYRQDPGQGLRLIYYSQIVNDFQKGDIAEGYSVSREKKESFPLTVTSAQKNPTAFYLCASSVRQGSYEQYFGPGTRLTVT.

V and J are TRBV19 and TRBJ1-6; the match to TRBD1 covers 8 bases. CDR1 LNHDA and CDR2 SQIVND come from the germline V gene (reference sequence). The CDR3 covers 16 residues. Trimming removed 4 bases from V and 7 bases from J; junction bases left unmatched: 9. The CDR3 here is CASSTNGGTGNSPLHF. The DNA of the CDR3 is TGTGCCAGTAGTACAAACGGAGGGACAGGCAATTCACCCCTCCACTTT. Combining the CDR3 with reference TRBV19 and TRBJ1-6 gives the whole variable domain DGGITQSPKYLFRKEGQNVTLSCEQNLNHDAMYWYRQDPGQGLRLIYYSQIVNDFQKGDIAEGYSVSREKKESFPLTVTSAQKNPTAFYLCASSTNGGTGNSPLHFGNGTRLTVT.

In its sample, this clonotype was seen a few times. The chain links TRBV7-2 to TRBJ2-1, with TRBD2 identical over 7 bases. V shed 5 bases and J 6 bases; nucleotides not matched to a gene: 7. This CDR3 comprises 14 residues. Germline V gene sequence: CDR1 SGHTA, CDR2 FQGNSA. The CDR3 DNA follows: TGTGCCAGCAGCGGAGGAGCGGGGCCCAATGAGCAGTTCTTC. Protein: CASSGGAGPNEQFF.

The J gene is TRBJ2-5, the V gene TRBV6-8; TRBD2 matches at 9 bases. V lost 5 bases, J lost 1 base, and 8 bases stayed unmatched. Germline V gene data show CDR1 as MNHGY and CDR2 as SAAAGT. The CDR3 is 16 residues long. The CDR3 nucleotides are TGTGCCAGCAGTAACAGACTAGCGGAGTCCCAAGAGACCCAGTACTTC. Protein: CASSNRLAESQETQYF.

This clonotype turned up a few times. CDR3 in amino acids: CASSQRSNNEQFF. The CDR3 region has the DNA TGTGCCAGCAGCCAACGCTCAAACAATGAGCAGTTCTTC. V is TRBV3-1 and J is TRBJ2-1; D is unresolved. With 2 bases removed from V and 5 bases from J, the gap between germline ends came to 7 bases. The CDR3 is 13 residues long. Germline V CDR1 and CDR2: LGHDT, YNNKEL (reference sequence).

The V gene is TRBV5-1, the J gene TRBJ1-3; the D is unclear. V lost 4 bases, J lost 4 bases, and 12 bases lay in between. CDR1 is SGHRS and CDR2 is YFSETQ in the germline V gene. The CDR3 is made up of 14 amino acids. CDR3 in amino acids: CASSPQSAGNTIYF. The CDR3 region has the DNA TGCGCCAGCAGCCCGCAATCTGCCGGAAACACCATATATTTT.

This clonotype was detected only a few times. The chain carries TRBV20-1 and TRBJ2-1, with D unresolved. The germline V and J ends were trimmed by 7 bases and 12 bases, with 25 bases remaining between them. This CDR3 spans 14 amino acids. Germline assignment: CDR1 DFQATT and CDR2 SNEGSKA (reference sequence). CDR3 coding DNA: TGCAGTGTCCGGTCTTCATCCCCTTTTGATGCGCAGTTCTTC. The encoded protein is CSVRSSSPFDAQFF.

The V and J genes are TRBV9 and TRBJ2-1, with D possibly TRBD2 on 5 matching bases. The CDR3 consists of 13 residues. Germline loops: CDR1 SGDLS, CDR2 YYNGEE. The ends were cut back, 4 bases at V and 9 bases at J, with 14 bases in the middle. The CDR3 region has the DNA TGTGCCAGCAGCACTTCAGCGGAGAGTGAGCAGTTCTTC. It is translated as CASSTSAESEQFF.

CDR3 nucleotide sequence: TGTGCCAGTAGTACCCCGCGAGGTTTCGGTTCACCCCTCCACTTT. This codes for CASSTPRGFGSPLHF. The chain combines TRBV19 with TRBJ1-6; D gene ambiguous. Germline values: CDR1 LNHDA, CDR2 SQIVND (reference sequence). The ends were cut back, 4 bases at V and 9 bases at J, with 16 bases in the middle. The CDR3 is 15 residues long.

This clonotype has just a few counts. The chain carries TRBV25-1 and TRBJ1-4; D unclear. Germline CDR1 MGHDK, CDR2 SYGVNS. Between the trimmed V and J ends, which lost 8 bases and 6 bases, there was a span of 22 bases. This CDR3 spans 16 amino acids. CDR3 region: CASYLTSRGLHEKLFF. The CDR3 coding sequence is TGTGCCAGCTACCTAACCTCCCGCGGGCTTCATGAAAAACTGTTTTTT.

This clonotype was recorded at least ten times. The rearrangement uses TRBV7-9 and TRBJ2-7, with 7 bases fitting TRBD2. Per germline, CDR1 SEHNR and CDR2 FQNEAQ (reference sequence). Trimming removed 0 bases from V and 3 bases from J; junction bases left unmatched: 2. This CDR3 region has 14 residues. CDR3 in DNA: TGTGCCAGCAGCTTAGCGGGGACTAACTACGAGCAGTACTTC. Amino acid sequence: CASSLAGTNYEQYF.

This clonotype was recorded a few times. The CDR3 DNA follows: TGTGCCAGCAGCCAAGCTGGGAGGATGAACACCGGGGAGCTGTTTTTT. It translates to CASSQAGRMNTGELFF. The chain is built from TRBV14 and TRBJ2-2; D might be TRBD2 (6 bases). V was shortened by 1 base and J by 1 base, with 10 bases between the two germline ends. Germline values: CDR1 SGHDN, CDR2 FVKESK. The CDR3 runs to 16 residues.

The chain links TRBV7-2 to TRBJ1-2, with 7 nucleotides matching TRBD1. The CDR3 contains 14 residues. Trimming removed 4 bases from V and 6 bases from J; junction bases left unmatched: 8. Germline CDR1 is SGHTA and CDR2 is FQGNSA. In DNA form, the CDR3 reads TGTGCCAGCAGCTCGTGGGACAGAACTCATGGCTACACCTTC. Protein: CASSSWDRTHGYTF.

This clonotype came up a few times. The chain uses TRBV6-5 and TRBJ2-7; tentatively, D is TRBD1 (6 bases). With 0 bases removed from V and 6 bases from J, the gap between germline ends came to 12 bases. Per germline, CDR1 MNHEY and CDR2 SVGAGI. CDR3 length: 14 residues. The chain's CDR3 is CASSYSELGGEQYF. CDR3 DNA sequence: TGTGCCAGCAGTTACTCGGAGTTAGGGGGCGAGCAGTACTTC.

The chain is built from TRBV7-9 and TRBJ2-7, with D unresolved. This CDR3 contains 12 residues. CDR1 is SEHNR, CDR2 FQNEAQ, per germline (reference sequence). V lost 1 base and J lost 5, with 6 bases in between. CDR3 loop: CASSLVPDEQYF. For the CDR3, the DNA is TGTGCCAGCAGCTTAGTCCCGGACGAGCAGTACTTC.

CDR3 DNA: TGTGCCAGTAGTAGGACAGGTGGGATCAGGAACACTGAAGCTTTCTTT. It codes for CASSRTGGIRNTEAFF. The chain is built from TRBV19 and TRBJ1-1; TRBD1 matches 7 bases. V lost 4 bases to trimming and J lost 1 base; unmatched junction nucleotides: 9. This CDR3 has 16 amino acids. The V gene's germline CDR1 is LNHDA and CDR2 SQIVND (reference sequence).

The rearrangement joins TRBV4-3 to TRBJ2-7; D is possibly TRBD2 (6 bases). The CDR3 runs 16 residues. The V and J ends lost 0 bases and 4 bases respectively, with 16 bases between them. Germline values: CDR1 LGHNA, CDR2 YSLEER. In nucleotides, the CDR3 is TGCGCCAGCAGCCAAGAGGGGCGACTAGGCTTATACGAGCAGTACTTC. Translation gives CASSQEGRLGLYEQYF.